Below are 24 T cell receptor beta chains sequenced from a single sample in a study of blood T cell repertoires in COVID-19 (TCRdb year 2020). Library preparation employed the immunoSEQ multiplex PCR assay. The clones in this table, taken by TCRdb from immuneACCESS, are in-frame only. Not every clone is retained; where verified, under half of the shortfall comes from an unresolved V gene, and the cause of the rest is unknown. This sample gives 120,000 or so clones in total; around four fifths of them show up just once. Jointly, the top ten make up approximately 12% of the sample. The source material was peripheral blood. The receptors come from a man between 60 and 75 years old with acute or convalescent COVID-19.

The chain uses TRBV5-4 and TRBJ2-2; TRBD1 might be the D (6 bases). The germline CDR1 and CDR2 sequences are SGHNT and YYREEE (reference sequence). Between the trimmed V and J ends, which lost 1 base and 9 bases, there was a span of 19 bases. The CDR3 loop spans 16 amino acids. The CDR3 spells CASSLFDQGFFRELFF. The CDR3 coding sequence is TGTGCCAGCAGCTTGTTCGACCAGGGGTTCTTTCGGGAGCTGTTTTTT.

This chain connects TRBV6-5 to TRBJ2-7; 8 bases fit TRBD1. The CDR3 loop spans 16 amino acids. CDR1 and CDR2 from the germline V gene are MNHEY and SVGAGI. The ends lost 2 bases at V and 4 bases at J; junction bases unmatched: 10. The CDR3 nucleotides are TGTGCCAGCAGTTACAACCCGGACAGGGTACGGTACGAGCAGTACTTC. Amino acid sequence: CASSYNPDRVRYEQYF.

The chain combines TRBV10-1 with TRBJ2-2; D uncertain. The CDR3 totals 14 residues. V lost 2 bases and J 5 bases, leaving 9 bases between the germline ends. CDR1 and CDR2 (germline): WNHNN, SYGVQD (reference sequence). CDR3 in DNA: TGCGCCAGCAGTGAGCTAGTGGAAACCGGGGAGCTGTTTTTT. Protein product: CASSELVETGELFF.

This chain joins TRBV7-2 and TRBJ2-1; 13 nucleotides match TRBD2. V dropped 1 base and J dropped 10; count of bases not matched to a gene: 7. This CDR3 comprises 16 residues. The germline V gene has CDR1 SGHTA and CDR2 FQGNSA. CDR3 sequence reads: CASSLVGLAGVDEQFF. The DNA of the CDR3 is TGTGCCAGCAGCTTAGTCGGACTAGCGGGAGTCGACGAGCAGTTCTTC.

CDR3 DNA sequence: TGTGCCAGCAGTCCTGTGGGACTAGCGGGCGGTGGTGAGCAGTTCTTC. Translated: CASSPVGLAGGGEQFF. This chain uses TRBV6-6 with TRBJ2-1; 12 bases fit TRBD2. Losses at the gene ends were 5 bases for V and 9 bases for J; bases not matched to a gene: 11. There are 16 residues in the CDR3. Germline CDR1 reads MNHNY; CDR2 reads SVGAGI (reference sequence).

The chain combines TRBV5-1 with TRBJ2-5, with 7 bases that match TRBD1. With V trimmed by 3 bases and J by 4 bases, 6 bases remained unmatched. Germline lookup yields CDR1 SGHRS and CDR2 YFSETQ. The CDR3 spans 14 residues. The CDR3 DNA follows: TGCGCCAGCAGCTCCCACAGGGGCGCAGAGACCCAGTACTTC. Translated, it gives CASSSHRGAETQYF.

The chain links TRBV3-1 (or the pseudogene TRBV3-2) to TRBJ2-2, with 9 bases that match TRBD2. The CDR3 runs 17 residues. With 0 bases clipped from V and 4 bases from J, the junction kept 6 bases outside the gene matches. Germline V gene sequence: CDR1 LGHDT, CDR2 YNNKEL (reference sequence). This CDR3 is CASSQELREGPTGELFF. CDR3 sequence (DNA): TGTGCCAGCAGCCAAGAATTGCGGGAGGGTCCCACCGGGGAGCTGTTTTTT.

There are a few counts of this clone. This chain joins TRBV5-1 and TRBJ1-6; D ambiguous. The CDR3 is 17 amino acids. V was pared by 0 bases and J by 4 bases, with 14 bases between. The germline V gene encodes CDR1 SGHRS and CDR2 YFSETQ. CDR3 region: CASSLAGRQRYNSPLHF. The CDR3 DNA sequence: TGCGCCAGCAGCTTGGCGGGGAGGCAGAGATATAATTCACCCCTCCACTTT.

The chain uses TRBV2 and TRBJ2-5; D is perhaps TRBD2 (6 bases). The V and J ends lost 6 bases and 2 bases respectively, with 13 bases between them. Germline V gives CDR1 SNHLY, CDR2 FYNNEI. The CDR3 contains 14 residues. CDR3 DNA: TGTGCCAGCAGCGGGGGTAGCGGACAAGAGACCCAGTACTTC. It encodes CASSGGSGQETQYF.

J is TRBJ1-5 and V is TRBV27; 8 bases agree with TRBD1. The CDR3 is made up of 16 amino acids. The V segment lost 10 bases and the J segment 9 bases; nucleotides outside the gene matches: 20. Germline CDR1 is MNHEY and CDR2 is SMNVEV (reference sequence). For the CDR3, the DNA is TGTGCCACCCTTGGGTATCAGGGGGCCGTCAAGGGGCCCCAGCATTTT. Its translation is CATLGYQGAVKGPQHF.

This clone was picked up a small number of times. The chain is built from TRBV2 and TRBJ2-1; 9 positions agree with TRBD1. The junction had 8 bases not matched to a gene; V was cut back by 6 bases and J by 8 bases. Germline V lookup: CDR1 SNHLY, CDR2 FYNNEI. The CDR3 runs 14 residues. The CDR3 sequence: CASSNGQGRHEQFF. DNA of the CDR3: TGTGCCAGCAGCAATGGACAGGGGAGGCATGAGCAGTTCTTC.

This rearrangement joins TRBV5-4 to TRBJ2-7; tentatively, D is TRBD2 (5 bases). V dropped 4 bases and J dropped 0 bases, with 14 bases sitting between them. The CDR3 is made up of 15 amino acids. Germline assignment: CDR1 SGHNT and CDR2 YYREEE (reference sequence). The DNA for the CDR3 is TGTGCCAGCAGCCCCTCGATAGGGAGCTCCTACGAGCAGTACTTC. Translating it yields CASSPSIGSSYEQYF.

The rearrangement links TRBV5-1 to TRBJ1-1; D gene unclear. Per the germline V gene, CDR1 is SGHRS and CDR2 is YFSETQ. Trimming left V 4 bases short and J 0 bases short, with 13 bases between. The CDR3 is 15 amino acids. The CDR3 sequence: CASSPEAGLNTEAFF. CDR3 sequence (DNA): TGCGCCAGCAGCCCCGAAGCAGGTTTGAACACTGAAGCTTTCTTT.

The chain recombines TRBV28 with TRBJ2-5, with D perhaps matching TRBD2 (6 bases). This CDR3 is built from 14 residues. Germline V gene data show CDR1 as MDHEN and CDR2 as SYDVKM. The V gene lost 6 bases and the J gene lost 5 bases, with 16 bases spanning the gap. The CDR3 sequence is CASRVGLGGETQYF. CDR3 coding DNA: TGTGCCAGCAGAGTGGGACTTGGGGGGGAGACCCAGTACTTC.

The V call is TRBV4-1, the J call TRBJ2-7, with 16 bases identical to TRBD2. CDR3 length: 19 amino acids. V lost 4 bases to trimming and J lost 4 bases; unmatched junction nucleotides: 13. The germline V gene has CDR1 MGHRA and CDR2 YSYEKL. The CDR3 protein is CASSREAGTSGRAGYEQYF. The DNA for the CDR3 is TGCGCCAGCAGCCGGGAGGCCGGGACTAGCGGGAGGGCTGGGTACGAGCAGTACTTC.

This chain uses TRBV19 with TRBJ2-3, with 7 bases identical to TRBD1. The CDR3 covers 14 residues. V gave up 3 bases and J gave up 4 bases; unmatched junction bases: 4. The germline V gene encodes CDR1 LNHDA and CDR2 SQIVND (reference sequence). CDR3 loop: CASSITGAPDTQYF. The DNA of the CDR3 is TGTGCCAGTAGTATTACAGGGGCCCCAGATACGCAGTATTTT.

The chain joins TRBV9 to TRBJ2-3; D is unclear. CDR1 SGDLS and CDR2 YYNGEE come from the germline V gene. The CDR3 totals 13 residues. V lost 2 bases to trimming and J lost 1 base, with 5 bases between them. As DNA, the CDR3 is TGTGCCAGCAGCGTTCAGGGCACAGATACGCAGTATTTT. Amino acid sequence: CASSVQGTDTQYF.

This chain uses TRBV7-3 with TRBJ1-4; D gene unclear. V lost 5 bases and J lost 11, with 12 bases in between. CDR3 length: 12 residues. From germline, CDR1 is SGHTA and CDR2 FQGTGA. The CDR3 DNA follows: TGTGCCAGCAGCGAATCCGGAGGGAAACTGTTTTTT. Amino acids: CASSESGGKLFF.

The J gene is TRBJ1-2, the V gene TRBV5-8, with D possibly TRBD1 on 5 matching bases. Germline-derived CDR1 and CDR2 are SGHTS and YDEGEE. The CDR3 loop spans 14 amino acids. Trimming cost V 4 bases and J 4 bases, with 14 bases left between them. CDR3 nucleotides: TGTGCCAGCAGCCGGGGGGGTGCGGGCTATGGCTACACCTTC. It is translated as CASSRGGAGYGYTF.

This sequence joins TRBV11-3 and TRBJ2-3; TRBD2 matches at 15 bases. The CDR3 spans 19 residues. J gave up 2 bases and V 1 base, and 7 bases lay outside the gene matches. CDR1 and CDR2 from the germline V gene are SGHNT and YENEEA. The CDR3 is CASSLGGTSGRPDTDTQYF. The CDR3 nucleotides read TGTGCCAGCAGCTTAGGGGGGACTAGCGGGAGGCCCGACACAGATACGCAGTATTTT.

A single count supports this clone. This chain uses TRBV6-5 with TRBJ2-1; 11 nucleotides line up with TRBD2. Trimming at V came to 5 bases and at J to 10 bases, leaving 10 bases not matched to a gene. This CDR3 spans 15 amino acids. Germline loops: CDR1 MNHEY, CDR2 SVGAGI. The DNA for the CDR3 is TGTGCCAGCAGTAGTAGCGGGGGGGCCATCCTGGAGCAGTTCTTC. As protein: CASSSSGGAILEQFF.

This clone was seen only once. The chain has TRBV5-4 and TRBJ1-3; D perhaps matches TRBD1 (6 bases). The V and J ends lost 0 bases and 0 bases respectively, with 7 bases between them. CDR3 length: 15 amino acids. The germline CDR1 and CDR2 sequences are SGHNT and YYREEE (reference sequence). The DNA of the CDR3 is TGTGCCAGCAGCTTGGGAGGGGGCTCTGGAAACACCATATATTTT. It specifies CASSLGGGSGNTIYF.

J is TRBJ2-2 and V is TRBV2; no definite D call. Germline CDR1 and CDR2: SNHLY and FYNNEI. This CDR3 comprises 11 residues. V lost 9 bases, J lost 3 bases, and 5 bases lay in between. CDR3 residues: CASLYTGELFF. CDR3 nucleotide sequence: TGTGCCAGTCTATACACCGGGGAGCTGTTTTTT.

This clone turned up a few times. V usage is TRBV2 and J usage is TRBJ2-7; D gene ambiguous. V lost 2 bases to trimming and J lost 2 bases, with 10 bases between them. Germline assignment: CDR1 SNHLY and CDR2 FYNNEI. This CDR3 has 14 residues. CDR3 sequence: CASSENADPYEQYF. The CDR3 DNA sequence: TGTGCCAGCAGTGAAAATGCGGATCCCTACGAGCAGTACTTC.